Sequencing of this T cell receptor beta chain was carried out in a study of T cells in Graves' hyperthyroidism and ophthalmopathy. The CDR3 runs 16 residues. CDR1 is SGHRS, CDR2 YFSETQ, per germline. The V end was cut by 0 bases, the J end by 6 bases, with 13 bases between. RNA transcripts were the template for amplifying TCR beta CDR3 regions. Carried out on the TCR CDR3, a first-round RT-PCR used the HTBI primer set. TCRdb independently ran MiXCR on the multiplex PCR reads; one entry per CDR3 protein. Of a few hundred thousand distinct CDR3 sequences in the sample, under 60% were seen once. As to this clonotype: Since a much larger clone is just one base distant, this may be a read error.

The TCR was taken from a woman in her late teens or twenties with Graves' hyperthyroidism. Sequencing was done on a sample of peripheral blood or thyroid tissue (not recorded which). This chain connects TRBV5-1 to TRBJ1-6; the D is unclear. The CDR3 sequence: CASSLGSGSLNSPLHF. CDR3 coding DNA: TGCGCCAGCAGCTTGGGTTCAGGAAGCCTTAATTCACCCCTCCACTTT.